This passage covers 6 T cell receptor beta chains from one sample sequenced in a study of T cells in Graves' hyperthyroidism and ophthalmopathy. Researchers took RNA transcripts and amplified the TCR beta CDR3 regions from them. Researchers ran a first-round RT-PCR on the TCR CDR3 using the HTBI primer set. TCRdb analysed the multiplex PCR reads with MiXCR anew, one entry per CDR3 protein. The sample records about 580,000 distinct CDR3 sequences, around 45% being singletons. Material for sequencing was peripheral blood or thyroid tissue (not recorded which). The receptor source for this set is a woman aged 18 to 35 with Graves' hyperthyroidism.

J is TRBJ2-7 and V is TRBV10-3; 9 bases match TRBD2. With V trimmed by 6 bases and J by 2 bases, 5 bases remained unmatched. Germline values: CDR1 ENHRY, CDR2 SYGVKD. The CDR3 consists of 14 residues. This CDR3 reads CAIRPSGATYEQYF. The CDR3 nucleotides are TGTGCCATCAGACCTAGCGGGGCTACCTACGAGCAGTACTTC.

This clonotype was detected ten times or more. V gene TRBV6-4 combines with J gene TRBJ1-1; D unresolved. V was pared by 4 bases and J by 5 bases, with 11 bases between. Germline lookup yields CDR1 MRHNA and CDR2 SNTAGT. The length of the CDR3 is 13 residues. The CDR3 DNA reads TGTGCCAGCAGTGGAAGGGAAGGAACTGAAGCTTTCTTT. This codes for CASSGREGTEAFF.

The rearrangement joins TRBV20-1 to TRBJ1-4; D may be TRBD1 (5 bases). This CDR3 has 16 residues. The germline gives CDR1 DFQATT, CDR2 SNEGSKA (reference sequence). With 4 bases removed from V and 8 bases from J, the gap between germline ends came to 23 bases. The CDR3 loop is CSAIGSAGAGGEKLFF. The CDR3 DNA follows: TGCAGTGCTATTGGATCCGCGGGAGCTGGGGGAGAAAAACTGTTTTTT.

This clonotype came up a few times. The chain recombines TRBV27 with TRBJ2-7; D not resolved. With 1 base removed from V and 4 bases from J, the gap between germline ends came to 17 bases. CDR3 length equals 16 residues. The germline V gene encodes CDR1 MNHEY and CDR2 SMNVEV (reference sequence). CDR3 nucleotides: TGTGCCAGCAGTTTATTGGCCGGACCAAGGAATTACGAGCAGTACTTC. The encoded protein is CASSLLAGPRNYEQYF.

This chain's CDR3 is CASSLRAGGARAGELFF. DNA for the CDR3: TGTGCCAGCAGCTTACGAGCGGGAGGCGCTCGGGCCGGGGAGCTGTTTTTT. J is TRBJ2-2 and V is TRBV11-3; TRBD2 matches 9 bases. The V gene end was trimmed by 2 bases and the J gene end by 6 bases; junction bases not matched to a gene: 10. CDR1 SGHNT and CDR2 YENEEA come from the germline V gene. This CDR3 has 17 amino acids.

There are many counts of this clonotype. V gene TRBV29-1 combines with J gene TRBJ2-5, with 8 positions matching TRBD2. The CDR3 extends over 16 amino acids. The germline CDR1 and CDR2 sequences are SQVTM and ANQGSEA. V was pared by 1 base and J by 1 base, with 8 bases of the junction left unmatched. CDR3 bases: TGCAGCGTTGAAGGGGGGCTAGCGGGCCTCCAAGAGACCCAGTACTTC. Amino acid sequence: CSVEGGLAGLQETQYF.